One T cell receptor (beta chain) is described in this entry. This sample was included in a study of T cell changes during pregnancy in multiple sclerosis. Method: immunoSEQ multiplex PCR; TCRdb's copy keeps in-frame clones and lacks some. Of tens of thousands of clones in the sample, roughly nine tenths are singletons; the top ten hold 0.2%. The CDR3 runs 13 residues. V lost 3 bases to trimming and J lost 6 bases, with 10 bases between them. Germline CDR1 is MNHEY and CDR2 is SMNVEV (reference sequence). V gene TRBV27 combines with J gene TRBJ2-3; D is undetermined. The receptor was isolated from a female donor with multiple sclerosis, enrolled in a pregnancy study. This material consisted of CD4+ T cells from peripheral blood mononuclear cells, taken in the second trimester of pregnancy. This CDR3 is CASSFAWADTQYF. The CDR3 DNA is TGTGCCAGCAGTTTCGCTTGGGCGGATACGCAGTATTTT.